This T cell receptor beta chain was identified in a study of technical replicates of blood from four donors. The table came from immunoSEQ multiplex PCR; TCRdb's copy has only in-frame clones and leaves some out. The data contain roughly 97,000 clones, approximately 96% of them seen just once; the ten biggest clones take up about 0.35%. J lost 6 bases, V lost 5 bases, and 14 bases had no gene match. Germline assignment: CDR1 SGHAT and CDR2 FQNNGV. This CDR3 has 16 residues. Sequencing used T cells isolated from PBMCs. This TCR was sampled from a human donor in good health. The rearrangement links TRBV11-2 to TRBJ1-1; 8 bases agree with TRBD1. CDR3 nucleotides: TGTGCCAGCAGCCCCCGAACAAGAGGACAGGGCGCTGAAGCTTTCTTT. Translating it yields CASSPRTRGQGAEAFF.